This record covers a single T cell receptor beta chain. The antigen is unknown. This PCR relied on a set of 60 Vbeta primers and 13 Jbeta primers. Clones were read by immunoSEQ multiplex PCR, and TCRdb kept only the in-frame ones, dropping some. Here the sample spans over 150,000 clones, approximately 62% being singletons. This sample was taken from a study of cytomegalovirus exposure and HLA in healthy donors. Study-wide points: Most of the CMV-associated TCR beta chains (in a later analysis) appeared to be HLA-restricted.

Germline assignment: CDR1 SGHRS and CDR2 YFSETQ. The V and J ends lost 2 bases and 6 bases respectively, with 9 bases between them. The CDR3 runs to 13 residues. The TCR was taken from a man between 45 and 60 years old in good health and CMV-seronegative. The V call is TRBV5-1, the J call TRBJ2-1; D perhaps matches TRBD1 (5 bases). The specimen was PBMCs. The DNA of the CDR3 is TGCGCCAGCAGCTTTGACAGACCCAATGAGCAGTTCTTC. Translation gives CASSFDRPNEQFF.